The clone carrying this T cell receptor beta chain has more than one count but fewer than ten. TCRdb recomputed calls from the 5' RACE reads with MiXCR, one row per CDR3 protein. The data show around 360,000 distinct CDR3 sequences, roughly 12% seen once. The data are from a study of T cells after yellow fever vaccination. Specimen: PBMCs, collected on the day of the first yellow fever vaccination. This receptor was obtained from a man younger than 30 who received the YFV17D yellow fever vaccine.

CDR3: CASSQVSDAGYTF. The CDR3 DNA is TGCGCCAGCAGCCAAGTATCCGACGCTGGCTACACCTTC. V gene TRBV4-1 combines with J gene TRBJ1-2; D remains unclear. The length of the CDR3 is 13 residues. Trimming pared 1 base from V and 7 bases from J, leaving 10 bases between. Per the germline V gene, CDR1 is MGHRA and CDR2 is YSYEKL.